The clone carrying this TCR beta chain appeared a single time. This specimen comes from a study of blood T cell repertoires in COVID-19. Across the whole study: Researchers got acute and convalescent COVID-19 samples from the United States, Italy and Spain. PBMCs, B-cell-depleted T cells, or T cells provided the cDNA or gDNA that made up the material.

The CDR3 loop spans 14 amino acids. The V end was cut by 2 bases, the J end by 8 bases, with 15 bases between. Germline V gene lookup returns CDR1 SGHTA and CDR2 FQGNSA. The authors' processing: Researchers report that nucleated cell counts were estimated from reference gene primer amplification. Measured with immunoSEQ multiplex PCR; TCRdb has only the in-frame clones, and not every one. That table gives V, J and clone size, and the DNA gave D and trimming. The sample consists of about 200,000 clones, 85% of them appearing once. Patients from Seattle were sampled longitudinally, starting during active infection.

The clonotype comes from an older person with COVID-19, enrolled during active disease. This chain uses TRBV7-2 with TRBJ1-2, with a possible D match to TRBD1 (5 bases). The sample was peripheral blood. In nucleotides, the CDR3 is TGTGCCAGCAGCTTAAACAGGTGGGGAGGCGGCTACACCTTC. This codes for CASSLNRWGGGYTF.